This T cell receptor (beta chain) was captured by sequencing in a study of siplizumab effects on memory and regulatory T cells. V lost 7 bases and J lost 3, with 17 bases in between. Germline V gene lookup returns CDR1 SQVTM and CDR2 ANQGSEA. The CDR3 is 14 residues long. Sequencing used immunoSEQ multiplex PCR; TCRdb keeps in-frame clones, though not all of them. There are 100,000 or so clones in the sample; about 91% occur only once, and about 0.7% lies in the top ten. The chain recombines TRBV29-1 with TRBJ2-3, with D tentatively TRBD2 (6 bases). The sequence was obtained from a human donor in good health. Sequences were obtained from Tregs sorted from blood. CDR3 loop: CSAAPGDPTDTQYF. The CDR3 nucleotides read TGCAGCGCCGCTCCGGGGGACCCGACAGATACGCAGTATTTT.